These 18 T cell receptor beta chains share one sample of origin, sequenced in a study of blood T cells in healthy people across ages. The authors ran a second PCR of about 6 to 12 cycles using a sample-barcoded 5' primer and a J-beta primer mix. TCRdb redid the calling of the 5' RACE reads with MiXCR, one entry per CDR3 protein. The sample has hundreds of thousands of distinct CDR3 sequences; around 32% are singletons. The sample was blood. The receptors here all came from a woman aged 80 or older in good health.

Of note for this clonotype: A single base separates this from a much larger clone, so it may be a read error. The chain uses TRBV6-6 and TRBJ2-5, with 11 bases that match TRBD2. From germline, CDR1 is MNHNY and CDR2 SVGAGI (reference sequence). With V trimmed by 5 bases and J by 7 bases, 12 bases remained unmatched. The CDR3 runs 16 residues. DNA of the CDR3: TGTGCCAGCAGTCAACTTAGCGGGGGGGCCGGAGGGACCCAGTACTTC. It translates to CASSQLSGGAGGTQYF.

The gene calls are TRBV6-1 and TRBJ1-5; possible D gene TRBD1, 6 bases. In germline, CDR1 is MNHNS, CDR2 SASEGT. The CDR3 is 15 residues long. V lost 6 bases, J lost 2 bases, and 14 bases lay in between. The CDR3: CASRTRGGGNQPQHF. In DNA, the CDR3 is TGTGCCAGCAGGACCAGGGGTGGAGGCAATCAGCCCCAGCATTTT.

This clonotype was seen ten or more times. DNA of the CDR3: TGTGCCAGCAGCTTAATCTTAGATACGCAGTATTTT. This sequence encodes CASSLILDTQYF. This rearrangement joins TRBV7-9 to TRBJ2-3; no definite D call. The CDR3 has 12 residues. Between the trimmed V and J ends, which lost 2 bases and 5 bases, there was a span of 5 bases. In germline, CDR1 is SEHNR, CDR2 FQNEAQ (reference sequence).

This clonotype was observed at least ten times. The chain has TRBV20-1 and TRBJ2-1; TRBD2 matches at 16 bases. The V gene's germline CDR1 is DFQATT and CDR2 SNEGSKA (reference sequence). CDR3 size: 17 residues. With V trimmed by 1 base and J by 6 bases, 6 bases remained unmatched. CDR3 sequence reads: CSARAGTSGGVGNEQFF. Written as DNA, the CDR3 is TGCAGTGCTAGAGCAGGGACTAGCGGGGGGGTAGGCAATGAGCAGTTCTTC.

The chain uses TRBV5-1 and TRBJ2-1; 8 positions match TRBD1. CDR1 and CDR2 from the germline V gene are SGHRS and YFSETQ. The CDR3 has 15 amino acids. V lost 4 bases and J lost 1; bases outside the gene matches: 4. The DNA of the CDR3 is TGCGCCAGCAGCGGACAGGGTCCTTCCTACAATGAGCAGTTCTTC. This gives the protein CASSGQGPSYNEQFF.

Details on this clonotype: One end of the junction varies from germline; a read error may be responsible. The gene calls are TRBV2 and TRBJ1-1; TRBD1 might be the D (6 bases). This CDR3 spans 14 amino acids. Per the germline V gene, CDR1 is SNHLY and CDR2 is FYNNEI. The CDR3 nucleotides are TGTGCTAGCAGTGAAGGCAGGGGTAGCACTGAAGCTTTCTTT. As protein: CASSEGRGSTEAFF. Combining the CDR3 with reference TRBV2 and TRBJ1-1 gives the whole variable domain EPEVTQTPSHQVTQMGQEVILRCVPISNHLYFYWYRQILGQKVEFLVSFYNNEISEKSEIFDDQFSVERPDGSNFTLKIRSTKLEDSAMYFCASSEGRGSTEAFFGQGTRLTVV.

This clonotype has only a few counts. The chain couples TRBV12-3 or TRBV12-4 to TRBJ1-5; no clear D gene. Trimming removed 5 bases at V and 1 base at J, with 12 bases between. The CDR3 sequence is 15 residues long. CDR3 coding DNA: TGTGCCAGCAGTCTCCAGACGGGGAGCAATCAGCCCCAGCATTTT. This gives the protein CASSLQTGSNQPQHF.

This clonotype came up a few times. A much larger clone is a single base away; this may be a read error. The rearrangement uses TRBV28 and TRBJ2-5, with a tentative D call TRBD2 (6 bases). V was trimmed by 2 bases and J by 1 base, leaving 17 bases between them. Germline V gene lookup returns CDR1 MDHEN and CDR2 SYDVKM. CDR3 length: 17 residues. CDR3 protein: CASSLGFKEGPQETQYF. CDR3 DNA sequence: TGTGCCAGCAGTTTAGGCTTTAAGGAGGGCCCCCAAGAGACCCAGTACTTC.

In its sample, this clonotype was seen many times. The CDR3: CAWSVGQPQHF. The CDR3 nucleotides read TGTGCCTGGAGTGTGGGGCAGCCCCAGCATTTT. The chain links TRBV30 to TRBJ1-5; D not resolved. CDR1 GTSNPN and CDR2 SVGIG come from the germline V gene (reference sequence). The CDR3 spans 11 residues. Trimming stripped 0 bases from V and 7 bases from J, with 4 bases between.

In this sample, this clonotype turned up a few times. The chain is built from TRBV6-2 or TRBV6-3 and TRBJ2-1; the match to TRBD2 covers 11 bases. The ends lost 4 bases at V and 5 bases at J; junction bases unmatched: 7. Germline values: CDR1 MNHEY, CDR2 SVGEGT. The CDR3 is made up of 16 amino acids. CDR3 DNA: TGTGCCAGCAGTTCTGAGACTAGCGGGGAAAACAATGAGCAGTTCTTC. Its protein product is CASSSETSGENNEQFF.

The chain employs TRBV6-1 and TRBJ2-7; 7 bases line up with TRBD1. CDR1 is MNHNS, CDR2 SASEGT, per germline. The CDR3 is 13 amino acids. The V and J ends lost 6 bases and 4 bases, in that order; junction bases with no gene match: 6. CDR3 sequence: CASRPGQRYEQYF. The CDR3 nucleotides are TGTGCCAGCAGGCCGGGACAGCGTTACGAGCAGTACTTC.

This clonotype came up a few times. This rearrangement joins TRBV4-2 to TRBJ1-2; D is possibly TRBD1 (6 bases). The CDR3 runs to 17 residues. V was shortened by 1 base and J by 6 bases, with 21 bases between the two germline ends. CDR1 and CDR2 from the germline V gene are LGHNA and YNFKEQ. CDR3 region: CASSQVTQGPRVDGYTF. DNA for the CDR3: TGTGCCAGCAGCCAAGTGACACAGGGCCCTCGGGTGGATGGCTACACCTTC.

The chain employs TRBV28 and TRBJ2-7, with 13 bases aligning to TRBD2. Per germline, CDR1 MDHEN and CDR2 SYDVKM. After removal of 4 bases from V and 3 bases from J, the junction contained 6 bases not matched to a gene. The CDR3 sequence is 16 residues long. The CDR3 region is CASSSWTSGGDYEQYF. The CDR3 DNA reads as TGTGCCAGCAGTTCGTGGACTAGCGGGGGAGACTACGAGCAGTACTTC.

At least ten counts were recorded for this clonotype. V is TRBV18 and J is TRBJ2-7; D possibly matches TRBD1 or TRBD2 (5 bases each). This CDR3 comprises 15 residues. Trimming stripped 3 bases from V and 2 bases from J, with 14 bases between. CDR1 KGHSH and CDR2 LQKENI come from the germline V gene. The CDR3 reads CASSPPGRTPYEQYF. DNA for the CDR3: TGTGCCAGCTCACCTCCGGGACGGACACCCTACGAGCAGTACTTC.

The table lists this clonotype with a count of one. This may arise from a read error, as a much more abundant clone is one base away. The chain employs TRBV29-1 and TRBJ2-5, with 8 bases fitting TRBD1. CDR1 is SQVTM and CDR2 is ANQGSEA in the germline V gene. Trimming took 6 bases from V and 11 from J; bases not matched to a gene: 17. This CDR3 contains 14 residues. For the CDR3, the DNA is TGCAGCGTAGTATGGGGACAGGCATACAATGAGCAGTACTTC. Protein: CSVVWGQAYNEQYF. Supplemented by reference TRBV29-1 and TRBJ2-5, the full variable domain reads SAVISQKPSRDICQRGTSLTIQCQVDSQVTMMFWYRQQPGQSLTLIATANQGSEATYESGFVIDKFPISRPNLTFSTLTVSNMSPEDSSIYLCSVVWGQAYNEQYFGPGTRLLVL.

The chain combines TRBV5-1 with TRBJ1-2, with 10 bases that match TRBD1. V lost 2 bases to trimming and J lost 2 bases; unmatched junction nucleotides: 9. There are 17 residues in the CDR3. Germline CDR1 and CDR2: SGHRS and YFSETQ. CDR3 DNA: TGCGCCAGCAGCTTCGACTCCGGGACAGGGGTAAACTATGGCTACACCTTC. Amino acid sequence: CASSFDSGTGVNYGYTF. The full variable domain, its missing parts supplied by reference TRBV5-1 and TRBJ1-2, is KAGVTQTPRYLIKTRGQQVTLSCSPISGHRSVSWYQQTPGQGLQFLFEYFSETQRNKGNFPGRFSGRQFSNSRSEMNVSTLELGDSALYLCASSFDSGTGVNYGYTFGSGTRLTVV.

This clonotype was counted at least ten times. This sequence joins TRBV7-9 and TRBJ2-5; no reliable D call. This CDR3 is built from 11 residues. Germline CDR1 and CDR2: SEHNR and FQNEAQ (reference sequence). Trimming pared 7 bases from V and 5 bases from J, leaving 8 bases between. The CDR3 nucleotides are TGTGCCAGCAAGGCTGGGGAGACCCAGTACTTC. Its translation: CASKAGETQYF.

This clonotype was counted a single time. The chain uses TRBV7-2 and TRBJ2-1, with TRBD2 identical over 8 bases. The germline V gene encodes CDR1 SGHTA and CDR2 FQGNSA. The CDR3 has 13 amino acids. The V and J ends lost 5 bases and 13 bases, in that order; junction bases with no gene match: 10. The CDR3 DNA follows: TGTGCCAGCAGCCGGGGGGGGCGAGAGACCCAGTTCTTC. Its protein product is CASSRGGRETQFF. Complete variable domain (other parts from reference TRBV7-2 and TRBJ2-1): GAGVSQSPSNKVTEKGKDVELRCDPISGHTALYWYRQSLGQGLEFLIYFQGNSAPDKSGLPSDRFSAERTGGSVSTLTIQRTQQEDSAVYLCASSRGGRETQFFGPGTRLTVL.